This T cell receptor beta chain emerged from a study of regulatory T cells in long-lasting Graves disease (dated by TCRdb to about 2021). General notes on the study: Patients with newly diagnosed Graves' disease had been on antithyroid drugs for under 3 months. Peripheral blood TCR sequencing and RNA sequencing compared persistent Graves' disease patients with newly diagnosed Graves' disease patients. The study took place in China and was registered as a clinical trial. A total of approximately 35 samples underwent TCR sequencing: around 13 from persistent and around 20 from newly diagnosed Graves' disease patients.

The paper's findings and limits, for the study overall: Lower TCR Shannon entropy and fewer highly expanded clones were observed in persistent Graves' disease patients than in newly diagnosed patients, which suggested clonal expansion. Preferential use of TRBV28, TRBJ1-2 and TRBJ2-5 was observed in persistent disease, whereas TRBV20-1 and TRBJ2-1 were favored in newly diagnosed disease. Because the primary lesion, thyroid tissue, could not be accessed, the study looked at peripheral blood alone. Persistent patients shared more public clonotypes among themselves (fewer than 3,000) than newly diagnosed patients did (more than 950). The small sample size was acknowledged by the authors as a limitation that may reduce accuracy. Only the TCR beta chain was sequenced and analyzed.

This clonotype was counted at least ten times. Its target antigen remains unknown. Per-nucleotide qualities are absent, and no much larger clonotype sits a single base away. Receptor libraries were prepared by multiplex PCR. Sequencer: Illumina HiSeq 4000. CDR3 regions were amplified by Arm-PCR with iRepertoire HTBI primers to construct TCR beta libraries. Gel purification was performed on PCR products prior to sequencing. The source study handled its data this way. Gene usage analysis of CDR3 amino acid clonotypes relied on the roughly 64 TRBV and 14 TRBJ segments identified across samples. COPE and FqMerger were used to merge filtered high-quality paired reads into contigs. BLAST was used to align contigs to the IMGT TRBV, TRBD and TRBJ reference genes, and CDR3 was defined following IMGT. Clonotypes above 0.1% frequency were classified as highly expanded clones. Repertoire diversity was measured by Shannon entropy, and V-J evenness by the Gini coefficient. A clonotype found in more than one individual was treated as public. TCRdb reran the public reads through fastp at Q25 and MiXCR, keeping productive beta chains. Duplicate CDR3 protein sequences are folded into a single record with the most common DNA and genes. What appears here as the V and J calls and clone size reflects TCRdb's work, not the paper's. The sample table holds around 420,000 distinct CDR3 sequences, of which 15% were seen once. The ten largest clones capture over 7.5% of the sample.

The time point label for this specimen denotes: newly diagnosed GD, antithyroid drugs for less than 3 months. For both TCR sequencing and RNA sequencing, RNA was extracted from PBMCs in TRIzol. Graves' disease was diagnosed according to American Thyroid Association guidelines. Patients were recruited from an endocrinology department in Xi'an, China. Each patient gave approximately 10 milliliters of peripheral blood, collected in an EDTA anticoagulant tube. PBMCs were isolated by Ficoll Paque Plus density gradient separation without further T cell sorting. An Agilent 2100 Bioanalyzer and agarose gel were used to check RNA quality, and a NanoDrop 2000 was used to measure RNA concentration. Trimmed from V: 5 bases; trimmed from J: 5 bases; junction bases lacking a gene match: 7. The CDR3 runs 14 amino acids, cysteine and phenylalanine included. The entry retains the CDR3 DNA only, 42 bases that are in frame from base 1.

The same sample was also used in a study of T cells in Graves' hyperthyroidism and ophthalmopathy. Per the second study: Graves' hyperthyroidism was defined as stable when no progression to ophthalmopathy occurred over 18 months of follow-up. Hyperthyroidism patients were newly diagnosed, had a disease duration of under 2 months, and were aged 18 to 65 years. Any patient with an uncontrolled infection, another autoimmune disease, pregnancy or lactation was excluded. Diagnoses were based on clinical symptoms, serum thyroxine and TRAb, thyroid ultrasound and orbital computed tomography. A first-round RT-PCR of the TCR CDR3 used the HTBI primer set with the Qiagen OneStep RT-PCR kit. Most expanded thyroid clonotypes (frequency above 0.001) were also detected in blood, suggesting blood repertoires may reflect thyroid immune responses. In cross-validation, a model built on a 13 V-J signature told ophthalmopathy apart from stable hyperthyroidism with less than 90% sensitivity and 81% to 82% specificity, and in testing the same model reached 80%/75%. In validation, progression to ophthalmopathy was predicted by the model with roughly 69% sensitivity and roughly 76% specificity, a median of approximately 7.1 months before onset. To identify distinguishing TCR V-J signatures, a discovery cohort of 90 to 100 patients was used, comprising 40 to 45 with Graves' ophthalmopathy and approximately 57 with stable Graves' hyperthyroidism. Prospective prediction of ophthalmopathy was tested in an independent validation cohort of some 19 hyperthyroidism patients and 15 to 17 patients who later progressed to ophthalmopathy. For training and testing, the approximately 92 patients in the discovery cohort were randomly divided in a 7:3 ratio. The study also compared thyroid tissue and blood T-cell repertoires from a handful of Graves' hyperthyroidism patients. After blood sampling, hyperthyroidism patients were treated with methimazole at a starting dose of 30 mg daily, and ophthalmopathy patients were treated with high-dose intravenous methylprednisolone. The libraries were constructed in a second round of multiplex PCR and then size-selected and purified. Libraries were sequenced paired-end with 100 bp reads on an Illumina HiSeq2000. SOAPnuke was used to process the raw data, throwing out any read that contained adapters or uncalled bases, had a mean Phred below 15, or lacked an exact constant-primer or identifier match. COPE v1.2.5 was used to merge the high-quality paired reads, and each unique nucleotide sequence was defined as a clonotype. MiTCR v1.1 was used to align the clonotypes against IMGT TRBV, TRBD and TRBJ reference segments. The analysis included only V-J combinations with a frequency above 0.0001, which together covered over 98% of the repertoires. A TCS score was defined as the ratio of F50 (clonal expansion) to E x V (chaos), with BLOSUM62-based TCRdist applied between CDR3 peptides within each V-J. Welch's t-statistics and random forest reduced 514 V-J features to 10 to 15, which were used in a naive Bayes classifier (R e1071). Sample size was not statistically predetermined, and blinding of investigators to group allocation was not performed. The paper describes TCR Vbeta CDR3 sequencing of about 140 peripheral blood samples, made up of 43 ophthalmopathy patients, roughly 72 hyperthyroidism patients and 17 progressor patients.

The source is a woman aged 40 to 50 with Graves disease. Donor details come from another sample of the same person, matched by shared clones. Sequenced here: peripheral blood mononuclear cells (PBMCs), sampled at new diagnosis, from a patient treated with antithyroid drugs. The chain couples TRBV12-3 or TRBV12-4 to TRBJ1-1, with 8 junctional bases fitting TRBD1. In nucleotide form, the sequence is TGTGCCAGCAGTGCGGACAGGGTGAGGACTGAAGCTTTCTTT. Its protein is CASSADRVRTEAFF.